Below, one T cell receptor (beta chain) is given with its context. No antigen is known for it. The sample originates from a study of cytomegalovirus exposure and HLA in healthy donors. Study observations and caveats: Among immune exposure information, only CMV serostatus was available. Across all donors, roughly uniform sequencing depth was an assumption of the presence/absence analyses.

The PCR contained 60 Vbeta and 13 Jbeta primers. Assay used: immunoSEQ multiplex PCR; TCRdb lists only in-frame clones, some missing. The repertoire consists of about 300,000 clones, with approximately 90% occurring once and the leading ten covering 3.5% to 4.5%. Trimming took 4 bases from V and 0 from J, leaving 19 bases between them. The CDR3 consists of 18 residues. Germline loops: CDR1 SGHTA, CDR2 FQGNSA. The V call is TRBV7-2, the J call TRBJ2-1; weak D call: TRBD2 (6 bases). Sequencing input: PBMCs. The receptor was isolated from a middle-aged man in good health and CMV-seropositive. CDR3 sequence (DNA): TGTGCCAGCAGCTCCACTAGTCCTCTAGCGTACTCCTACAATGAGCAGTTCTTC. It specifies CASSSTSPLAYSYNEQFF.